These 22 T cell receptor beta chains were all obtained from the same sample, sequenced in a study of T cells in Graves' hyperthyroidism and ophthalmopathy. RNA transcripts yielded amplified TCR beta CDR3 regions. With the HTBI primer set, the TCR CDR3 went through a first round of RT-PCR. TCRdb fed the multiplex PCR reads into MiXCR, producing one record per CDR3 protein. This sample has under 800,000 distinct CDR3 sequences; approximately 15% occur once, and the top ten carry about 9.4%. Sequencing was carried out using blood. These receptors originate from a woman younger than 35 with Graves' hyperthyroidism.

In its sample, this clonotype was seen many times. This chain connects TRBV18 to TRBJ2-7, with D unclear. V gave up 3 bases and J gave up 3 bases, with 9 bases separating them. Germline lookup yields CDR1 KGHSH and CDR2 LQKENI. The CDR3 contains 13 residues. CDR3 bases: TGTGCCAGCTCACCCACCTTGGGCTACGAGCAGTACTTC. This translates into CASSPTLGYEQYF.

This clonotype was seen repeatedly, ten times or more. The chain has TRBV20-1 and TRBJ1-1, with D possibly TRBD1 on 5 matching bases. The CDR3 totals 14 residues. V lost 1 base and J 1 base, leaving 10 bases between the germline ends. Germline values: CDR1 DFQATT, CDR2 SNEGSKA (reference sequence). The CDR3 loop reads CSARGAGSNTEAFF. CDR3 bases: TGCAGTGCTAGAGGGGCAGGGTCGAACACTGAAGCTTTCTTT.

The chain carries TRBV4-3 and TRBJ1-1; D is ambiguous. Germline-derived CDR1 and CDR2 are LGHNA and YSLEER. This CDR3 has 14 amino acids. Trimming removed 3 bases from V and 3 bases from J, with 11 bases in between. CDR3 bases: TGCGCCAGCAGCCAGGCCCCGGGCTACACTGAAGCTTTCTTT. This encodes CASSQAPGYTEAFF.

V usage is TRBV6-1 and J usage is TRBJ2-1, with D tentatively TRBD2 (6 bases). The CDR3 runs 15 residues. Trimming removed 6 bases at V and 4 bases at J, with 16 bases between. Germline CDR1 is MNHNS and CDR2 is SASEGT. The CDR3 protein is CASSSSARGYNEQFF. The DNA of the CDR3 is TGTGCCAGCAGCTCGTCGGCCCGGGGGTACAATGAGCAGTTCTTC.

This clonotype has at least ten counts. The J gene is TRBJ2-3, the V gene TRBV7-2; 7 bases fit TRBD1. V shed 5 bases and J 2 bases; nucleotides not matched to a gene: 7. Germline CDR1 and CDR2: SGHTA and FQGNSA. The length of the CDR3 is 15 residues. Here the CDR3 DNA reads TGTGCCAGCAGCATAAGGGACAGCTACACAGATACGCAGTATTTT. Amino acid sequence: CASSIRDSYTDTQYF. Full variable domain (rest looked up from reference TRBV7-2 and TRBJ2-3): GAGVSQSPSNKVTEKGKDVELRCDPISGHTALYWYRQSLGQGLEFLIYFQGNSAPDKSGLPSDRFSAERTGGSVSTLTIQRTQQEDSAVYLCASSIRDSYTDTQYFGPGTRLTVL.

Comment on this clonotype: A read error may explain this, as a much larger clone is one base away. The rearrangement uses TRBV2 and TRBJ2-1; D may be TRBD2 (5 bases). The J call is in doubt because the DNA end fits TRBJ2-7 better. The length of the CDR3 is 13 residues. Germline V gene data show CDR1 as SNHLY and CDR2 as FYNNEI. For the CDR3, the DNA is TGTGCCAGCGGTGAGGAGCGGAACAATGAGCAGTACTTC. Protein product: CASGEERNNEQYF.

At least ten counts were recorded for this clonotype. This chain uses TRBV12-3 or TRBV12-4 with TRBJ1-5; TRBD1 is a possible D gene (5 bases). The CDR3 sequence is 15 residues long. Trimming cost V 7 bases and J 2 bases, with 15 bases left between them. In DNA form, the CDR3 reads TGTGCCAGCACTGACTCAGGGAATGGCAATCAGCCCCAGCATTTT. Its protein product is CASTDSGNGNQPQHF.

In this sample, this clonotype turned up many times. This chain links TRBV3-1 with TRBJ1-1, with TRBD1 identical over 8 bases. The CDR3 consists of 15 residues. V lost 6 bases to trimming and J lost 4 bases; unmatched junction nucleotides: 10. Germline lookup yields CDR1 LGHDT and CDR2 YNNKEL (reference sequence). CDR3 residues: CASSHRGSAVTEAFF. CDR3 DNA: TGTGCCAGCAGTCACAGGGGGTCGGCGGTCACTGAAGCTTTCTTT.

This clonotype has a handful of counts. V usage is TRBV6-9 and J usage is TRBJ2-1, with TRBD2 identical over 7 bases. The V gene's germline CDR1 is MNHGY and CDR2 SVAAGI. The V and J ends lost 4 bases and 12 bases, in that order; junction bases with no gene match: 9. This CDR3 has 13 amino acids. The CDR3 reads CASSFRSGEGQFF. Here the CDR3 DNA reads TGTGCCAGCAGTTTCCGATCGGGGGAGGGGCAGTTCTTC.

The rearrangement uses TRBV6-2 or TRBV6-3 and TRBJ2-5, with TRBD1 identical over 8 bases. This CDR3 is 16 amino acids long. Germline V gene sequence: CDR1 MNHEY, CDR2 SVGEGT. V trimming: 6 bases; J trimming: 7 bases; junction bases outside the gene matches: 16. For the CDR3, the DNA is TGTGCCAGCAGCCCGGGACAGGCACCGTGGAAGGGGACCCAGTACTTC. Protein sequence: CASSPGQAPWKGTQYF.

The chain carries TRBV29-1 and TRBJ1-1; D is uncertain. The CDR3 is 12 amino acids. Trimming removed 4 bases from V and 3 bases from J, with 9 bases in between. The V gene's germline CDR1 is SQVTM and CDR2 ANQGSEA. The CDR3 DNA follows: TGCAGCGTTGTTATCCGGGACACTGAAGCTTTCTTT. Its protein is CSVVIRDTEAFF.

V and J are TRBV9 and TRBJ2-1, with TRBD2 matching over 12 bases. The CDR3 is 21 residues long. V dropped 4 bases and J dropped 2; count of bases not matched to a gene: 19. Germline V CDR1 and CDR2: SGDLS, YYNGEE. CDR3 region: CASSPPPSRLAGAGPYNEQFF. CDR3 coding DNA: TGTGCCAGCAGCCCCCCCCCTTCCCGACTAGCGGGAGCCGGGCCCTACAATGAGCAGTTCTTC.

This chain uses TRBV6-2 or TRBV6-3 with TRBJ1-3, with a weak D call TRBD1 (5 bases). Trimming left V 7 bases short and J 14 bases short, with 12 bases between. Looked up from germline, CDR1 is MNHEY and CDR2 is SVGEGT. CDR3 length: 10 residues. The CDR3 sequence: CASKTDSLYF. For the CDR3, the DNA is TGTGCCAGCAAGACCGACAGCCTATATTTT.

This clonotype was seen a few times. The CDR3 sequence is CASSQTQGGDTQYF. The CDR3 bases are TGTGCCAGCAGTCAAACACAGGGGGGAGATACGCAGTATTTT. The genes are TRBV6-1 and TRBJ2-3, with 8 bases identical to TRBD1. The CDR3 consists of 14 residues. CDR1 and CDR2 (germline): MNHNS, SASEGT. Trimming removed 5 bases from V and 5 bases from J; junction bases left unmatched: 6.

The V call is TRBV25-1, the J call TRBJ2-1, with 16 bases fitting TRBD2. J was trimmed by 7 bases and V by 8 bases; bases with no gene match: 32. The CDR3 has 24 amino acids. CDR1 MGHDK and CDR2 SYGVNS come from the germline V gene. The CDR3 bases are TGTGCCAGCTCATCAGGGGATACCCTCTCGGACAGGGGACTAGCGGGAGGGCTCAGGAATGAGCAGTTCTTC. It specifies CASSSGDTLSDRGLAGGLRNEQFF.

Ten or more counts support this clonotype. This chain joins TRBV7-3 and TRBJ2-3, with 9 bases fitting TRBD2. There are 16 residues in the CDR3. Germline V CDR1 and CDR2: SGHTA, FQGTGA. Trimming cost V 4 bases and J 0 bases; bases outside gene matches: 5. The CDR3 DNA reads TGTGCCAGCAGCTCCCGGACTAGCGCTAGCACAGATACGCAGTATTTT. This gives the protein CASSSRTSASTDTQYF.

There are many counts of this clonotype. This sequence joins TRBV11-3 and TRBJ2-7; weak D call: TRBD2 (5 bases). With 2 bases removed from V and 5 bases from J, the gap between germline ends came to 7 bases. This CDR3 is 12 amino acids long. Per the germline V gene, CDR1 is SGHNT and CDR2 is YENEEA. The CDR3 DNA is TGTGCCAGCAGCTTACGGGGAAACGAGCAGTACTTC. The encoded protein is CASSLRGNEQYF.

This clonotype was observed a few times. The junction shows a germline mismatch at one end, possibly a read error. The chain couples TRBV2 to TRBJ2-7, with 10 nucleotides matching TRBD1. This CDR3 spans 15 amino acids. Germline CDR1 SNHLY, CDR2 FYNNEI. For the CDR3, the DNA is TGTGCCAGTAGTGCGGGACAGGGGATACCCTACGAGCAGTACTTC. This translates into CASSAGQGIPYEQYF.

This clonotype has more than one count but fewer than ten. This chain uses TRBV19 with TRBJ2-5, with D perhaps matching TRBD2 (5 bases). Between the trimmed V and J ends, which lost 7 bases and 3 bases, there was a span of 12 bases. The germline V gene has CDR1 LNHDA and CDR2 SQIVND (reference sequence). This CDR3 spans 13 amino acids. The CDR3 DNA reads as TGTGCCAGTAAGGTGTCGGAGGAAGAGACCCAGTACTTC. It is translated as CASKVSEEETQYF.

This clonotype was recorded many times. The chain is built from TRBV7-9 and TRBJ1-2; weak D call: TRBD1 (6 bases). Germline CDR1 and CDR2: SEHNR and FQNEAQ (reference sequence). V gave up 5 bases and J gave up 6 bases, with 10 bases separating them. This CDR3 has 12 amino acids. The CDR3 region has the DNA TGTGCCAGCAGCGTTACAGGGAATGGCTACACCTTC. Translated, it gives CASSVTGNGYTF.

This clonotype was counted between two and nine times. The chain recombines TRBV11-3 with TRBJ1-1; a possible D gene is TRBD1 (6 bases). This CDR3 has 13 amino acids. The germline gives CDR1 SGHNT, CDR2 YENEEA. Trimming took off 2 bases at V and 6 bases at J, with 10 bases between the two ends. CDR3 in DNA: TGTGCCAGCAGCTTACAGGGACACCCTGAAGCTTTCTTT. Amino acid sequence: CASSLQGHPEAFF.

CDR3: CASRLAGVDNEQFF. The CDR3 bases are TGTGCCAGTAGACTAGCGGGAGTGGACAATGAGCAGTTCTTC. The genes are TRBV19 and TRBJ2-1, with 11 nucleotides matching TRBD2. V lost 6 bases, J lost 5 bases, and 3 bases stayed unmatched. The CDR3 covers 14 residues. Germline V gene data show CDR1 as LNHDA and CDR2 as SQIVND (reference sequence).